Listed below are T cell receptor beta chains from one sample, sequenced in a study of tumor-infiltrating lymphocytes in localized non-small cell lung cancer. Sequencing was performed with immunoSEQ multiplex PCR; in TCRdb, only in-frame clones are kept and a portion is missing. The sample shows 2,000 to 3,000 clones, approximately 53% of them seen only once. Source material: uninvolved lung tissue not adjacent to the tumor. The receptors derive from a human donor with non-small cell lung cancer. Some clones in this sample may be carry-over from other donors' samples. CDR3s include the opening cysteine and the closing phenylalanine or tryptophan. The D gene is left open where the match is weak. Rows may omit the clone size; those that give it use once, few, many or a size class.

abundance	v_gene	d_gene	j_gene	CDR3aa	CDR3nt
NA	TRBV5-1	NA	TRBJ2-7	CASSLVESNEQYF	TGCGCCAGCAGCTTGGTTGAGTCCAACGAGCAGTACTTC
large	TRBV2	TRBD2	TRBJ2-7	CASKGLAGLYEQYF	TGTGCCAGCAAAGGACTAGCGGGTTTATACGAGCAGTACTTC
few	TRBV4-3	NA	TRBJ1-1	CASSQDIHTEAFF	TGCGCCAGCAGCCAAGATATTCACACTGAAGCTTTCTTT
few	TRBV5-6	TRBD1	TRBJ1-1	CASTRQGDLAEAFF	TGTGCCAGCACCCGACAGGGTGACTTAGCTGAAGCTTTCTTT
NA	TRBV30	NA	TRBJ1-5	CAWRPRQHDINSSNQPQHF	TGTGCCTGGAGGCCCAGGCAACATGATATCAACAGTAGCAATCAGCCCCAGCATTTT
NA	TRBV15	NA	TRBJ2-7	CATSSVLTYEQYF	TGTGCCACCAGCAGCGTGCTAACCTACGAGCAGTACTTC
NA	TRBV7-9	NA	TRBJ2-3	CASSFDGYTDTQYF	TGTGCCAGCAGCTTCGACGGTTACACAGATACGCAGTATTTT
NA	TRBV30	TRBD1	TRBJ2-5	CAWTIPTGGAETQYF	TGTGCCTGGACTATTCCTACAGGGGGCGCAGAGACCCAGTACTTC
hyperexpanded	TRBV30	NA	TRBJ2-5	CAWKAAGETQYF	TGTGCCTGGAAGGCGGCCGGCGAGACCCAGTACTTC
NA	TRBV6-6	NA	TRBJ1-6	CASETGVNSPLHF	TGTGCCAGCGAGACAGGCGTTAATTCACCCCTCCACTTT
few	TRBV29-1	NA	TRBJ2-7	CSVEDGAQEQYF	TGCAGCGTTGAAGACGGGGCGCAGGAGCAGTACTTC
NA	TRBV2	NA	TRBJ2-3	CASSKDRDTQYF	TGTGCCAGCAGTAAGGACCGAGATACGCAGTATTTT
NA	TRBV6-5	NA	TRBJ1-1	CASSYFPQGNTEAFF	TGTGCCAGCAGTTACTTCCCACAAGGGAACACTGAAGCTTTCTTT
few	TRBV28	TRBD1	TRBJ1-2	CASSLLGTDYGYTF	TGTGCCAGCAGCCTCCTTGGGACAGACTATGGCTACACCTTC
few	TRBV28	NA	TRBJ2-3	CASSLGGGGTSTDTQYF	TGTGCCAGCAGTTTAGGGGGGGGCGGAACTAGCACAGATACGCAGTATTTT
few	TRBV7-2	NA	TRBJ2-1	CASSLQYNEQFF	TGTGCCAGCAGCTTACAGTACAATGAGCAGTTCTTC
NA	TRBV2	NA	TRBJ2-1	CASSVSLVISYNEQFF	TGTGCCAGCAGTGTCTCCCTAGTGATCTCCTACAATGAGCAGTTCTTC
NA	TRBV4-1	NA	TRBJ1-2	CASSQGTGLGYGYTF	TGCGCCAGCAGCCAAGGCACGGGGTTAGGATATGGCTACACCTTC
once	TRBV28	NA	TRBJ1-4	CASSLYREKLFF	TGTGCCAGCAGTTTATACAGGGAGAAACTGTTTTTT
NA	TRBV11-2	TRBD1	TRBJ2-7	CASSLDSGTVNDKQYF	TGTGCCAGCAGCTTAGATTCCGGGACAGTGAATGATAAGCAGTACTTC
NA	TRBV18	NA	TRBJ2-5	CASSPGVSETQYF	TGTGCCAGCTCACCTGGGGTCTCGGAGACCCAGTACTTC
NA	TRBV2	NA	TRBJ2-6	CASSEAWQSGANVLTF	TGTGCCAGCAGTGAAGCTTGGCAGTCTGGGGCCAACGTCCTGACTTTC
NA	TRBV4-1	NA	TRBJ2-7	CASSQPLGEQYF	TGCGCCAGCAGCCAGCCCCTAGGCGAGCAGTACTTC
NA	TRBV27	NA	TRBJ2-3	CASSLAAPGDTQYF	TGTGCCAGCAGTTTGGCCGCCCCGGGCGATACGCAGTATTTT
large	TRBV6-5	NA	TRBJ1-2	CASGGGYGYTF	TGTGCCAGCGGGGGTGGCTATGGCTACACCTTC
NA	TRBV7-2	NA	TRBJ2-5	CASSLARGSTQTQYF	TGTGCCAGCAGCTTAGCCCGGGGCTCTACCCAGACCCAGTACTTC
few	TRBV5-1	TRBD1	TRBJ2-7	CASSAVQGAEQYF	TGCGCCAGCAGCGCCGTACAGGGGGCCGAGCAGTACTTC
few	TRBV6-5	NA	TRBJ2-2	CASTQDSANTGELFF	TGTGCCAGCACCCAGGACAGTGCGAACACCGGGGAGCTGTTTTTT
once	TRBV9	TRBD2	TRBJ2-3	CASSSQGGTSGRAQYF	TGTGCCAGCAGCTCCCAAGGTGGGACTAGCGGGAGGGCGCAGTATTTT
NA	TRBV9	NA	TRBJ1-3	CASSVDWSVDSGNTIYF	TGTGCCAGCAGCGTAGACTGGTCGGTGGACTCTGGAAACACCATATATTTT
NA	TRBV6-5	TRBD1	TRBJ2-2	CASSYSYRGDTGELFF	TGTGCCAGCAGTTATTCCTACAGGGGGGACACCGGGGAGCTGTTTTTT
NA	TRBV30	TRBD1	TRBJ2-7	CAWSVRGREQYF	TGTGCCTGGAGCGTCAGGGGGCGGGAGCAGTACTTC
few	TRBV7-2	NA	TRBJ2-7	CASSLGPTRDEQYF	TGTGCCAGCAGTCTTGGACCTACCCGCGACGAGCAGTACTTC
few	TRBV27	TRBD1	TRBJ1-5	CASSWTGDQPQHF	TGTGCCAGCAGTTGGACAGGGGATCAGCCCCAGCATTTT
few	TRBV7-3	NA	TRBJ2-1	CASSPQWGLHNEQFF	TGTGCCAGCAGCCCTCAGTGGGGGCTGCACAATGAGCAGTTCTTC
NA	TRBV19	NA	TRBJ2-2	CASRYTGELFF	TGTGCCAGTAGATACACCGGGGAGCTGTTTTTT
NA	TRBV6-5	NA	TRBJ2-7	CASSHQGEPSKEQYF	TGTGCCAGCAGTCATCAGGGAGAGCCCTCTAAGGAGCAGTACTTC
once	TRBV4-1	TRBD1	TRBJ2-7	CASSQAGQSLGEQYF	TGCGCCAGCAGCCAAGCGGGACAGAGCTTGGGGGAGCAGTACTTC
NA	TRBV6-6	NA	TRBJ1-1	CASSNTERNTEAFF	TGTGCCAGCAGTAATACAGAACGGAACACTGAAGCTTTCTTT
NA	TRBV5-6	NA	TRBJ2-5	CASSSVGETQYF	TGTGCCAGCAGCTCGGTGGGGGAGACCCAGTACTTC
NA	TRBV9	NA	TRBJ2-2	CASSERTGMNTGELFF	TGTGCCAGCAGCGAAAGGACGGGAATGAACACCGGGGAGCTGTTTTTT
once	TRBV7-2	NA	TRBJ2-1	CASSFMGVEQFF	TGTGCCAGCAGCTTTATGGGAGTTGAGCAGTTCTTC
NA	TRBV30	NA	TRBJ1-5	CAWSVQGQRNQPQHF	TGTGCCTGGAGTGTACAGGGCCAAAGGAATCAGCCCCAGCATTTT
NA	TRBV29-1	NA	TRBJ2-1	CSAPAGRGEQFF	TGCAGCGCTCCTGCGGGGCGGGGTGAGCAGTTCTTC
NA	TRBV6-5	NA	TRBJ2-7	CASSYLVSNYEQYF	TGTGCCAGCAGTTACCTAGTCTCAAACTACGAGCAGTACTTC
NA	TRBV2	TRBD1	TRBJ2-1	CASTGQADNEQFF	TGTGCCAGTACGGGACAGGCCGACAATGAGCAGTTCTTC
NA	TRBV28	NA	TRBJ2-7	CASSLGRLSSSYEQYF	TGTGCCAGCTCCCTCGGAAGGCTCAGTAGCTCCTACGAGCAGTACTTC
few	TRBV5-4	TRBD1	TRBJ2-5	CASRTGVETQYF	TGTGCCAGCCGGACAGGGGTAGAGACCCAGTACTTC
NA	TRBV30	TRBD1	TRBJ2-7	CAWVSRQGAYEQYF	TGTGCCTGGGTCTCCCGACAGGGGGCCTACGAGCAGTACTTC
NA	TRBV11-2	NA	TRBJ2-7	CASSFRWNEQYF	TGTGCCAGCAGCTTCAGGTGGAACGAGCAGTACTTC
NA	TRBV29-1	TRBD1	TRBJ1-1	CSADGQGHTEAFF	TGCAGCGCCGACGGACAGGGCCACACTGAAGCTTTCTTT
NA	TRBV6-1	TRBD2	TRBJ2-5	CASSDPVTSGQETQYF	TGTGCCAGCAGTGACCCGGTGACTAGCGGACAAGAGACCCAGTACTTC
NA	TRBV28	NA	TRBJ1-1	CASSLVREGNTEAFF	TGTGCCAGCAGTTTAGTCCGTGAGGGGAACACTGAAGCTTTCTTT
NA	TRBV2	NA	TRBJ1-3	CASSEGPGQASGNTIYF	TGTGCCAGCAGTGAAGGCCCGGGTCAAGCATCTGGAAACACCATATATTTT
NA	TRBV27	NA	TRBJ1-6	CASSSPTPGTPLHF	TGTGCCAGCAGTTCCCCCACCCCGGGAACACCCCTCCACTTT
once	TRBV5-1	NA	TRBJ2-1	CASNARGASYNEQFF	TGCGCCAGCAACGCACGGGGGGCCTCCTACAATGAGCAGTTCTTC
few	TRBV7-8	NA	TRBJ1-1	CASSLSGTEAFF	TGTGCCAGCAGCTTATCCGGCACTGAAGCTTTCTTT
few	TRBV6-5	NA	TRBJ2-7	CASIGVNSYEQYF	TGTGCCAGCATTGGGGTTAATTCCTACGAGCAGTACTTC